These 13 T cell receptor beta chains were sequenced from one sample in a study of cytomegalovirus exposure and HLA in healthy donors. With 60 Vbeta and 13 Jbeta primers, the PCR was carried out. TCRdb keeps only in-frame clones here, not all; method: immunoSEQ multiplex PCR. The sample holds roughly 97,000 clones, approximately 85% seen once. Sequenced sample: PBMCs. These receptors were taken from a man aged 40-55 years in good health and CMV-seropositive.

The rearrangement uses TRBV7-9 and TRBJ2-2, with TRBD2 matching over 7 bases. CDR1 and CDR2 from the germline V gene are SEHNR and FQNEAQ (reference sequence). V shed 1 base and J 6 bases; nucleotides not matched to a gene: 2. The CDR3 consists of 14 residues. The CDR3 sequence: CASSLGLAAGELFF. The CDR3 nucleotides read TGTGCCAGCAGCTTAGGGCTAGCGGCCGGGGAGCTGTTTTTT.

The gene calls are TRBV5-1 and TRBJ1-1; D may be TRBD1 (5 bases). Trimming removed 6 bases at V and 3 bases at J, with 12 bases between. Per the germline V gene, CDR1 is SGHRS and CDR2 is YFSETQ. This CDR3 has 13 residues. CDR3 DNA: TGCGCCAGCACTAGGGGCCCGGACACTGAAGCTTTCTTT. This translates into CASTRGPDTEAFF. The full variable domain, completed using reference TRBV5-1 and TRBJ1-1, is KAGVTQTPRYLIKTRGQQVTLSCSPISGHRSVSWYQQTPGQGLQFLFEYFSETQRNKGNFPGRFSGRQFSNSRSEMNVSTLELGDSALYLCASTRGPDTEAFFGQGTRLTVV.

The chain joins TRBV19 to TRBJ1-2; D not resolved. Trimming cost V 4 bases and J 0 bases, with 12 bases left between them. Germline CDR1 is LNHDA and CDR2 is SQIVND (reference sequence). CDR3 length: 15 amino acids. CDR3 loop: CASSRRDSANYGYTF. CDR3 in DNA: TGTGCCAGTAGTAGGCGTGACTCTGCTAACTATGGCTACACCTTC.

This clone came up a few times. One end of the junction is discordant with germline, which a read error may explain. The chain has TRBV7-9 and TRBJ1-2, with D tentatively TRBD1 (6 bases). CDR3 size: 16 residues. Germline loops: CDR1 SEHNR, CDR2 FQNEAQ (reference sequence). CDR3 sequence reads: CSSSSTGTLRYYGYTF. The CDR3 region has the DNA TGTTCCAGCAGCTCCACAGGGACCCTACGTTACTATGGCTACACCTTC.

The chain is built from TRBV19 and TRBJ2-5; TRBD1 matches at 9 bases. Looked up from germline, CDR1 is LNHDA and CDR2 is SQIVND (reference sequence). The length of the CDR3 is 14 residues. Trimming took 7 bases from V and 5 from J; bases not matched to a gene: 8. Written as DNA, the CDR3 is TGTGCCAGTAAGCCGGGGACAGGGACGGAGACCCAGTACTTC. Translating gives CASKPGTGTETQYF.

The genes are TRBV28 and TRBJ2-1; 11 nucleotides line up with TRBD1. The CDR3 covers 14 residues. Trimming removed 7 bases from V and 9 bases from J; junction bases left unmatched: 8. Germline-derived CDR1 and CDR2 are MDHEN and SYDVKM. The CDR3 here is CASTSGQGVTEQFF. CDR3 bases: TGTGCCAGCACCTCGGGACAGGGGGTCACTGAGCAGTTCTTC.

This clone was seen just once. V gene TRBV11-1 combines with J gene TRBJ2-5; possibly TRBD1 for D (5 bases). CDR1 is SGHAT, CDR2 FQDESV, per germline (reference sequence). This CDR3 contains 14 residues. V dropped 8 bases and J dropped 6 bases, with 19 bases sitting between them. CDR3 amino acids: CASSIGIRGQTQYF. CDR3 nucleotides: TGTGCCAGCTCGATAGGGATAAGGGGTCAGACCCAGTACTTC.

The CDR3 loop is CASSLRGMNTEAFF. The CDR3 nucleotides are TGTGCCAGCAGCTTAAGGGGAATGAACACTGAAGCTTTCTTT. The gene calls are TRBV7-9 and TRBJ1-1, with D perhaps matching TRBD1 (5 bases). Trimming removed 2 bases from V and 0 bases from J, with 7 bases in between. The CDR3 covers 14 residues. The V gene's germline CDR1 is SEHNR and CDR2 FQNEAQ (reference sequence).

This chain links TRBV2 with TRBJ1-2, with D maybe TRBD1 (6 bases). Germline CDR1 and CDR2: SNHLY and FYNNEI. The CDR3 has 15 amino acids. V gave up 2 bases and J gave up 8 bases, with 18 bases separating them. In nucleotides, the CDR3 is TGTGCCAGCAGTGAACTCCTTCAGGGGATATTGGGCTACACCTTC. Amino acid sequence: CASSELLQGILGYTF. The entire variable domain, with the rest obtained from reference TRBV2 and TRBJ1-2, is as follows: EPEVTQTPSHQVTQMGQEVILRCVPISNHLYFYWYRQILGQKVEFLVSFYNNEISEKSEIFDDQFSVERPDGSNFTLKIRSTKLEDSAMYFCASSELLQGILGYTFGSGTRLTVV.

The chain employs TRBV5-4 and TRBJ2-3, with 15 nucleotides matching TRBD2. There are 17 residues in the CDR3. Germline V gene lookup returns CDR1 SGHNT and CDR2 YYREEE (reference sequence). Unmatched junction bases numbered 5, after V lost 4 bases and J lost 2 bases. CDR3 nucleotide sequence: TGTGCCAGCAGCAGGACTAGCGGGGGGGCCCACACAGATACGCAGTATTTT. This sequence encodes CASSRTSGGAHTDTQYF. Together with reference TRBV5-4 and TRBJ2-3, the CDR3 gives the full variable domain: ETGVTQSPTHLIKTRGQQVTLRCSSQSGHNTVSWYQQALGQGPQFIFQYYREEENGRGNFPPRFSGLQFPNYSSELNVNALELDDSALYLCASSRTSGGAHTDTQYFGPGTRLTVL.

This rearrangement joins TRBV5-1 to TRBJ1-4, with D unclear. The germline gives CDR1 SGHRS, CDR2 YFSETQ. V lost 5 bases and J lost 0, with 11 bases in between. The CDR3 is 15 residues long. CDR3 sequence: CASRRESTTNEKLFF. The CDR3 bases are TGCGCCAGCAGACGGGAGTCAACAACTAATGAAAAACTGTTTTTT.

The V gene is TRBV5-1, the J gene TRBJ2-3, with a tentative D call TRBD2 (5 bases). The CDR3 runs 15 residues. Between the trimmed V and J ends, which lost 3 bases and 6 bases, there was a span of 17 bases. In germline, CDR1 is SGHRS, CDR2 YFSETQ. The CDR3 loop reads CASSSGNPRGDTQYF. The CDR3 DNA sequence: TGCGCCAGCAGCTCCGGGAATCCCCGAGGGGATACGCAGTATTTT.

The chain links TRBV11-1 to TRBJ2-7; 9 bases map to TRBD1. V was pared by 4 bases and J by 5 bases, with 9 bases of the junction left unmatched. The CDR3 contains 15 residues. CDR1 SGHAT and CDR2 FQDESV come from the germline V gene (reference sequence). This CDR3 is CASSSGGQGLDEQYF. The CDR3 DNA follows: TGTGCCAGCAGCTCAGGGGGACAGGGACTTGACGAGCAGTACTTC. The variable domain in full, with the rest retrieved from reference TRBV11-1 and TRBJ2-7, is EAEVAQSPRYKITEKSQAVAFWCDPISGHATLYWYRQILGQGPELLVQFQDESVVDDSQLPKDRFSAERLKGVDSTLKIQPAELGDSAMYLCASSSGGQGLDEQYFGPGTRLTVT.